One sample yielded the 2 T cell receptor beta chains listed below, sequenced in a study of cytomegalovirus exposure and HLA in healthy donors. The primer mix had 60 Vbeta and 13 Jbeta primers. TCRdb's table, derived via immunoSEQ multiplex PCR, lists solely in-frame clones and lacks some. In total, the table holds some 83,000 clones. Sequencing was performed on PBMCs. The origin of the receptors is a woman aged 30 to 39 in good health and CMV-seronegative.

The CDR3, as DNA: TGTGCCAGCAGTGACTCGAGACTTACCTACGAGCAGTACTTC. Translated: CASSDSRLTYEQYF. J is TRBJ2-7 and V is TRBV6-4; D gene unclear. From germline, CDR1 is MRHNA and CDR2 SNTAGT. This CDR3 comprises 14 residues. With 0 bases removed from V and 2 bases from J, the gap between germline ends came to 8 bases.

The CDR3 here is CASSLDGSWTDTQYF. DNA of the CDR3: TGTGCCAGCAGCTTAGACGGGAGTTGGACAGATACGCAGTATTTT. This chain joins TRBV7-2 and TRBJ2-3, with D possibly matching TRBD2 (6 bases). The germline V and J ends were trimmed by 1 base and 3 bases, with 11 bases remaining between them. Germline V gene sequence: CDR1 SGHTA, CDR2 FQGNSA. The CDR3 has 15 amino acids.